The 4 T cell receptor beta chains below come from one sample, sequenced in a study of T-cell memory formation after mild COVID-19. TCRdb re-derived calls from the 5' RACE reads in MiXCR, one entry per CDR3 protein. The top ten clones hold 27% of a sample with about 110,000 distinct CDR3 sequences, about an eighth of them seen once. Sequenced material: PBMCs or a T cell subset sorted from them (not recorded which). The origin of the receptors is an adult woman who had mild COVID-19 (a few samples of this study predate the infection). Cell type and time point are not known.

The V and J genes are TRBV7-9 and TRBJ2-4; 7 bases map to TRBD1. The germline V gene encodes CDR1 SEHNR and CDR2 FQNEAQ (reference sequence). After removal of 8 bases from V and 6 bases from J, the junction contained 7 bases not matched to a gene. This CDR3 spans 13 amino acids. Written as DNA, the CDR3 is TGTGCCAGCGGATCCCGGGACAGAAACATTCAGTACTTC. Amino acid sequence: CASGSRDRNIQYF.

This clonotype showed up just a few times. As DNA, the CDR3 is TGTGCCAGCAGCGTAGGCGGGAGCTTTGGCTCCGAGCAGTACTTC. Translation gives CASSVGGSFGSEQYF. The genes are TRBV9 and TRBJ2-7; 7 bases fit TRBD2. The CDR3 loop spans 15 amino acids. Looked up from germline, CDR1 is SGDLS and CDR2 is YYNGEE. The V gene end was trimmed by 0 bases and the J gene end by 6 bases; junction bases not matched to a gene: 9.

This clonotype was seen only a few times. This sequence joins TRBV7-9 and TRBJ2-5; a possible D gene is TRBD1 (6 bases). The length of the CDR3 is 13 residues. In germline, CDR1 is SEHNR, CDR2 FQNEAQ (reference sequence). The V gene lost 5 bases and the J gene lost 5 bases, with 12 bases spanning the gap. CDR3 amino acids: CASSAQGTETQYF. The DNA for the CDR3 is TGTGCCAGCAGCGCCCAGGGGACGGAGACCCAGTACTTC.

The genes are TRBV5-1 and TRBJ1-6, with TRBD1 matching over 9 bases. J was trimmed by 9 bases and V by 4 bases; bases with no gene match: 14. Germline lookup yields CDR1 SGHRS and CDR2 YFSETQ. This CDR3 spans 17 amino acids. The chain's CDR3 is CASSPEDRDRDGSPLHF. The CDR3 DNA is TGCGCCAGCAGCCCGGAAGACCGGGACAGGGATGGTTCACCCCTCCACTTT.